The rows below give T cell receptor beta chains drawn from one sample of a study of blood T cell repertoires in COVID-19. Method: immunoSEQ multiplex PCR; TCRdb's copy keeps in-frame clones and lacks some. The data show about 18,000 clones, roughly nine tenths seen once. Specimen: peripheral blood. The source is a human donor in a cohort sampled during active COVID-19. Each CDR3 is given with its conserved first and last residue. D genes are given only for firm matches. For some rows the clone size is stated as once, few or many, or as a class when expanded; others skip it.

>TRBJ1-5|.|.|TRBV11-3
TGTGCCAGCAGCTTAGTAGGGGACGGGGGGTATTCTAATCAGCCCCAGCATTTT
CASSLVGDGGYSNQPQHF
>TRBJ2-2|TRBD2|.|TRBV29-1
TGCAGCCCACTGCCCCTAGCGGGAGATGGGGCCGGGGAGCTGTTTTTT
CSPLPLAGDGAGELFF
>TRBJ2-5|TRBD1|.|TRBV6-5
TGTGCCAGCAGCCCCGCTGTAACAGGGGTAGAGACCCAGTACTTC
CASSPAVTGVETQYF
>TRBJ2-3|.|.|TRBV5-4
TGTGCCAGCAGCTATCGACAGGTGGATACGCAGTATTTT
CASSYRQVDTQYF
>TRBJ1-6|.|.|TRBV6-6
TGTGCCAGCAGTTACCTTCGGGGTGTTAATTCACCCCTCCACTTT
CASSYLRGVNSPLHF
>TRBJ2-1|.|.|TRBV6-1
TGTGCCAGCAGTGAAGCCTCGGAGGGGGCCGGGAATGAGCAGTTCTTC
CASSEASEGAGNEQFF
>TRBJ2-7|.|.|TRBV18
TGTGCCAGCTCACCACTGGGGACACGGAACTACGAGCAGTACTTC
CASSPLGTRNYEQYF
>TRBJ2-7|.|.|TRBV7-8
TGTGCCAGCAGCTCCTTTCTGGATGGGGGAGGTAGCGAGCAGTACTTC
CASSSFLDGGGSEQYF
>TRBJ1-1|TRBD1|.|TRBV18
TGTGCCAGCTCACCCCAGACAGGGCCCATGAACACTGAAGCTTTCTTT
CASSPQTGPMNTEAFF
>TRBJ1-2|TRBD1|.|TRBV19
TGTGCCAGTAGTCCGCAAAGACAGGGCGCCTATGGCTACACCTTC
CASSPQRQGAYGYTF
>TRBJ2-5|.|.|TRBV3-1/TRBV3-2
TGTGCCAGCAGCCACCCCTCGAAAGCGAATGAAGAGACCCAGTACTTC
CASSHPSKANEETQYF
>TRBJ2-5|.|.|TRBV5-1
TGCGCCAGCAGCTTGACCCCGCAGGGGCGGGAGACCCAGTACTTC
CASSLTPQGRETQYF
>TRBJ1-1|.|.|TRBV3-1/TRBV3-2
TGTGCCAGCAGCCAAGAAGGTGGCGGAGCCGAAGCTTTCTTT
CASSQEGGGAEAFF
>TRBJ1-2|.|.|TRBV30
TGTGCCTGGAGTGTTAGTGGTGGCTATGGCTACACCTTC
CAWSVSGGYGYTF
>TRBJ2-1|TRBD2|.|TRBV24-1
TGTGCCACCAGTGATCGTTCATCTAGCGGGAAGATTGAGCAGTTCTTC
CATSDRSSSGKIEQFF
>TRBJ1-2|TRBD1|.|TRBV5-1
TGCGCCAGCAGCCCCACAGGGGTAGGCTATGGCTACACCTTC
CASSPTGVGYGYTF
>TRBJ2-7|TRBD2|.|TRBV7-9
TGTGCCAGCAGCCTCGGACTAGCGGGAGGGTACGTCTACGAGCAGTACTTC
CASSLGLAGGYVYEQYF
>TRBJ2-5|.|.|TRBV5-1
TGCGCCAGCAGCTTGGAACGACCGGGGCAAGAGACCCAGTACTTC
CASSLERPGQETQYF
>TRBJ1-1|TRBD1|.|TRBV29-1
TGCAGCGATTTACAGGGGTACACTGAAGCTTTCTTT
CSDLQGYTEAFF
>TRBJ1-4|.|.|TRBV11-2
TGTGCCAGCAGCCTCCAGGGCTCTAATGAAAAACTGTTTTTT
CASSLQGSNEKLFF
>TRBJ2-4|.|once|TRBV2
TGTGCCAGCACGATCCCTATGGCCAAAAACATTCAGTACTTC
CASTIPMAKNIQYF
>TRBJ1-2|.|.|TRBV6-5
TGTGCCAGCAGTTACGGGGCGGGGGCCGCCGCCGGCTACACCTTC
CASSYGAGAAAGYTF
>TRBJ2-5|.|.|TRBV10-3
TGTGCCATCAGTGAGTCCGGAGGCAGCGGGGAGACCCAGTACTTC
CAISESGGSGETQYF
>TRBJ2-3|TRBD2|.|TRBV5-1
TGCGCCAGCAGCCGCAAGGCGGGGGGGGCGGCAGATACGCAGTATTTT
CASSRKAGGAADTQYF
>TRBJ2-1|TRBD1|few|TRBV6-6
TGTGCCAGCAGGTGGACAGGGCCCTACAATGAGCAGTTCTTC
CASRWTGPYNEQFF
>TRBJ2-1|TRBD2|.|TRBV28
TGTGCCAGCAGCCCTCAAACCCCGGGAGGCGTGAGTGAGCAGTTCTTC
CASSPQTPGGVSEQFF
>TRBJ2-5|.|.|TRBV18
TGTGCCAGCTCACCTTCAGGACTGGGGAGGAGGTACCAAGAGACCCAGTACTTC
CASSPSGLGRRYQETQYF
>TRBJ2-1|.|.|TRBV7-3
TGTGCCAGCAGCTTAACCCCCAACAGGGAGCAGTTCTTC
CASSLTPNREQFF